Ten or more counts support the clone carrying this T cell receptor (beta chain). The antigen is unknown. The data derive from a study of T cell repertoires in cytomegalovirus infection. As for the study in general: Signatures in public TCR beta sequences pointed to both CMV infection and matching HLA type.

TCRdb used MiXCR to reprocess the reads, holding one entry per CDR3 protein. The data show 90,000 to 130,000 distinct CDR3 sequences, around 9.1% seen once. Whole-study results and caveats: In two of eight donors, the top clonotype was HLA-C-restricted CMV-specific. CMV carriers with the relevant HLA were identified by cumulative public TCR beta family frequency.

This TCR came from a human donor in good health (CMV status not recorded). Some clones in this sample may be carry-over from other donors' samples. Sequenced material: PBMCs, sequenced either directly or after in vitro stimulation (not recorded which).

CDR3 DNA sequence: TGTGCCAGCAGGACCCCACACACAGGGGGATCTAATGAAAAACTGTTTTTT. This translates into CASRTPHTGGSNEKLFF. J is TRBJ1-4 and V is TRBV28; 8 bases align to TRBD1. Looked up from germline, CDR1 is MDHEN and CDR2 is SYDVKM. V dropped 6 bases and J dropped 3; count of bases not matched to a gene: 12. The CDR3 totals 17 residues.